Listed below are T cell receptor beta chains from one sample, sequenced in a study of beta chain features in type 1 diabetes. Using immunoSEQ multiplex PCR, the repertoire was profiled, and TCRdb retains in-frame clones only, with some absent. The data hold fewer than 250,000 clones, with roughly 14% observed a single time. Sequencing was performed on naive CD4+ T cells from blood. The receptors shown here come from a woman aged 40 to 49 in good health. Both conserved end residues are part of each CDR3.

len: 16
j_gene: TRBJ1-3
v_gene: TRBV6-1
CDR3aa: CASGDPGQGASNTIYF

len: 15
j_gene: TRBJ1-1
v_gene: TRBV19
CDR3aa: CASSIGGQLYTEAFF

len: 14
j_gene: TRBJ1-2
v_gene: TRBV25-1
CDR3aa: CASNTDRAGYGYTF

len: 12
j_gene: TRBJ1-1
v_gene: TRBV2
CDR3aa: CASSEARKQAFF

len: 13
j_gene: TRBJ2-1
v_gene: TRBV15
CDR3aa: CATSRARYNEQFF

len: 14
j_gene: TRBJ2-1
v_gene: TRBV29-1
CDR3aa: CSVDRDREDNEQFF

len: 16
j_gene: TRBJ2-5
v_gene: TRBV2
CDR3aa: CATMRGGSGLRETQYF

len: 15
j_gene: TRBJ1-3
v_gene: TRBV7-9
CDR3aa: CASAISAFSGNTIYF

len: 16
j_gene: TRBJ2-5
v_gene: TRBV9
CDR3aa: CASSVASGGARETQYF

len: 14
j_gene: TRBJ2-5
v_gene: TRBV28
CDR3aa: CASRPPRGGETQYF

len: 12
j_gene: TRBJ1-2
v_gene: TRBV28
CDR3aa: CASSPRALGYTF

len: 16
j_gene: TRBJ1-6
v_gene: TRBV27
CDR3aa: CASSWGPNLRNSPLHF

len: 15
j_gene: TRBJ2-3
v_gene: TRBV4-3
CDR3aa: CASSLSGVSTDTQYF

len: 11
j_gene: TRBJ2-5
v_gene: TRBV20-1
CDR3aa: CSAKGGETQYF

len: 15
j_gene: TRBJ2-3
v_gene: TRBV5-1
CDR3aa: CASSPRMVRTDTQYF

len: 15
j_gene: TRBJ1-4
v_gene: TRBV6-5
CDR3aa: CASSAEGFHNEKLFF

len: 16
j_gene: TRBJ1-1
v_gene: TRBV18
CDR3aa: CASSPLIVVVDTEAFF

len: 16
j_gene: TRBJ1-5
v_gene: TRBV15
CDR3aa: CATSTPEGRVIQPQHF